The entry below describes one TCR beta chain. The target antigen is unknown. The sample is drawn from a study of cytomegalovirus exposure and HLA in healthy donors. This CDR3 spans 15 amino acids. In germline, CDR1 is MNHEY, CDR2 SVGAGI. V lost 8 bases and J lost 0, with 14 bases in between. Study outcomes and limitations: The productive fraction for most TCR beta V segments was about 87% or about 30% in an earlier analysis.

It was with 60 Vbeta and 13 Jbeta primers that the PCR ran. Using immunoSEQ multiplex PCR, the repertoire was profiled, and TCRdb retains in-frame clones only, with some absent. The data hold approximately 220,000 clones, with roughly 80% observed a single time. Although they were nominally healthy when sampled, donors likely had unrecorded immune exposures. The rearrangement links TRBV6-5 to TRBJ1-3, with D possibly TRBD1 on 6 matching bases. The receptor's source is a man aged 40-50 years in good health and CMV-seropositive. Sequencing was performed on PBMCs. CDR3 sequence reads: CASGGTGGSGNTIYF. CDR3 DNA: TGTGCCAGCGGGGGCACGGGTGGCTCTGGAAACACCATATATTTT.